This is a list of T cell receptor beta chains from one sample in a study of tumor-infiltrating lymphocytes in oesophageal squamous cell carcinoma. A single record per CDR3 protein comes from TCRdb applying MiXCR to the PCR reads. The data hold about 24,000 distinct CDR3 sequences, with about 40% observed a single time. Sequenced input: esophageal tumor tissue. These receptors originate from a male donor with esophageal squamous cell carcinoma. Each CDR3 is given with its conserved first and last residue. Fields, in order: clone size, D gene, V gene, J gene, CDR3 protein, CDR3 DNA. A D gene is named only where the DNA matches it firmly. Expanded clones are given a class, and other clones once, few, many or no size at all.

clone_size: many
d_call: TRBD1
v_call: TRBV6-1
j_call: TRBJ2-7
cdr3_aa: CASISRDRAKNEQYF
cdr3_nt: TGTGCCAGCATAAGCCGGGACAGGGCCAAAAACGAGCAGTACTTC

clone_size: many
d_call: -
v_call: TRBV10-3
j_call: TRBJ1-2
cdr3_aa: CAIKPTGINYGYTF
cdr3_nt: TGTGCCATCAAACCAACAGGGATTAACTATGGCTACACCTTC

clone_size: once
d_call: TRBD1
v_call: TRBV7-9
j_call: TRBJ1-2
cdr3_aa: CASSLGGQLYGYTF
cdr3_nt: TGTGCCAGCAGCTTGGGGGGACAGCTCTATGGCTACACCTTC

clone_size: many
d_call: -
v_call: TRBV5-1
j_call: TRBJ1-2
cdr3_aa: CASSLSAGNYGYTF
cdr3_nt: TGCGCCAGCAGCTTGTCGGCAGGGAACTATGGCTACACCTTC

clone_size: many
d_call: TRBD2
v_call: TRBV7-8
j_call: TRBJ2-5
cdr3_aa: CASSLWGGGGQYF
cdr3_nt: TGTGCCAGCAGCCTGTGGGGAGGCGGGGGGCAGTACTTC

clone_size: many
d_call: -
v_call: TRBV10-3
j_call: TRBJ2-4
cdr3_aa: CAISEPELGAQYF
cdr3_nt: TGTGCCATCAGTGAGCCTGAACTAGGGGCGCAGTACTTC

clone_size: -
d_call: TRBD2
v_call: TRBV6-6
j_call: TRBJ2-7
cdr3_aa: CASSYYGTSGGPYNEQYF
cdr3_nt: TGTGCCAGCAGTTACTACGGGACTAGCGGGGGCCCCTACAATGAGCAGTACTTC

clone_size: many
d_call: -
v_call: TRBV7-9
j_call: TRBJ2-4
cdr3_aa: CASSPPLAPLGPPIQYF
cdr3_nt: TGTGCCAGCAGCCCGCCGCTAGCGCCCCTTGGCCCTCCCATTCAGTACTTC

clone_size: -
d_call: TRBD1
v_call: TRBV12-3/TRBV12-4
j_call: TRBJ1-4
cdr3_aa: CASSLAPGQVHEKLFF
cdr3_nt: TGTGCCAGCAGTTTAGCCCCGGGACAGGTGCATGAAAAACTGTTTTTT

clone_size: -
d_call: -
v_call: TRBV2
j_call: TRBJ2-7
cdr3_aa: CATAADLWYEQYF
cdr3_nt: TGTGCTACAGCAGCGGACCTCTGGTACGAGCAGTACTTC

clone_size: -
d_call: -
v_call: TRBV7-2
j_call: TRBJ2-5
cdr3_aa: CASSLNPGAQETQYF
cdr3_nt: TGTGCCAGCAGCCTAAACCCCGGGGCACAAGAGACCCAGTACTTC

clone_size: many
d_call: TRBD2
v_call: TRBV5-1
j_call: TRBJ2-3
cdr3_aa: CASSRSGGTDTQYF
cdr3_nt: TGCGCCAGCAGCCGTAGCGGGGGGACAGATACGCAGTATTTT

clone_size: -
d_call: -
v_call: TRBV12-3/TRBV12-4
j_call: TRBJ2-5
cdr3_aa: CASSLGSTSNEQYF
cdr3_nt: TGTGCCAGCAGTTTAGGTTCTACAAGCAATGAGCAGTACTTC

clone_size: -
d_call: -
v_call: TRBV7-2
j_call: TRBJ2-1
cdr3_aa: CASSLVWLYNEQFF
cdr3_nt: TGTGCCAGCAGCTTAGTGTGGCTCTATAATGAGCAGTTCTTC

clone_size: -
d_call: -
v_call: TRBV7-3
j_call: TRBJ2-1
cdr3_aa: CASSWVGPNKEQFF
cdr3_nt: TGTGCCAGCAGCTGGGTCGGACCAAACAAGGAGCAGTTCTTC

clone_size: -
d_call: TRBD2
v_call: TRBV24-1
j_call: TRBJ2-2
cdr3_aa: CATSDVAGGPPFTGELFF
cdr3_nt: TGTGCCACCAGTGATGTAGCGGGAGGGCCTCCTTTTACCGGGGAGCTGTTTTTT

clone_size: -
d_call: -
v_call: TRBV28
j_call: TRBJ1-2
cdr3_aa: CASSGPYGYTF
cdr3_nt: TGTGCCAGCAGTGGACCCTATGGCTACACCTTC

clone_size: few
d_call: TRBD2
v_call: TRBV20-1
j_call: TRBJ2-2
cdr3_aa: CSARPLAGTNTGELFF
cdr3_nt: TGCAGTGCGCGCCCACTAGCGGGGACGAACACCGGGGAGCTGTTTTTT

clone_size: -
d_call: -
v_call: TRBV20-1
j_call: TRBJ2-5
cdr3_aa: CSARDGARGETQYF
cdr3_nt: TGCAGTGCTAGAGATGGGGCTCGAGGGGAGACCCAGTACTTC

clone_size: -
d_call: -
v_call: TRBV10-3
j_call: TRBJ2-7
cdr3_aa: CAISAKNEGFYEQYF
cdr3_nt: TGTGCCATCAGTGCGAAGAACGAAGGGTTCTACGAGCAGTACTTC

clone_size: -
d_call: -
v_call: TRBV7-6
j_call: TRBJ2-5
cdr3_aa: CASSLAPAGETQYF
cdr3_nt: TGTGCCAGCAGCTTAGCGCCGGCGGGAGAGACCCAGTACTTC

clone_size: few
d_call: -
v_call: TRBV2
j_call: TRBJ2-7
cdr3_aa: CASSEARYEQYF
cdr3_nt: TGTGCCAGCAGTGAAGCGCGATACGAGCAGTACTTC

clone_size: medium-sized
d_call: -
v_call: TRBV27
j_call: TRBJ1-2
cdr3_aa: CASSFGGGYGYTF
cdr3_nt: TGTGCCAGCAGTTTCGGGGGGGGCTATGGCTACACCTTC

clone_size: once
d_call: -
v_call: TRBV10-1
j_call: TRBJ2-5
cdr3_aa: CASSVRDGTETQYF
cdr3_nt: TGCGCCAGCAGTGTTAGGGACGGAACAGAGACCCAGTACTTC

clone_size: few
d_call: TRBD1
v_call: TRBV7-6
j_call: TRBJ2-5
cdr3_aa: CASSTGTVGFETQYF
cdr3_nt: TGTGCCAGCAGTACCGGGACAGTGGGTTTTGAGACCCAGTACTTC

clone_size: -
d_call: -
v_call: TRBV28
j_call: TRBJ1-5
cdr3_aa: CASRPRQSNQPQHF
cdr3_nt: TGTGCCAGCAGACCCCGACAGAGCAATCAGCCCCAGCATTTT

clone_size: many
d_call: -
v_call: TRBV28
j_call: TRBJ1-5
cdr3_aa: CASSRQLGGQPQHF
cdr3_nt: TGTGCCAGCAGCCGCCAGCTCGGCGGTCAGCCCCAGCATTTT

clone_size: many
d_call: TRBD2
v_call: TRBV6-1
j_call: TRBJ2-3
cdr3_aa: CASSFRLAGGQDTQYF
cdr3_nt: TGTGCCAGCAGTTTCCGACTAGCGGGGGGGCAAGATACGCAGTATTTT

clone_size: few
d_call: TRBD2
v_call: TRBV6-1
j_call: TRBJ2-7
cdr3_aa: CASTDGLAGGPGVYEQYF
cdr3_nt: TGTGCCAGCACCGATGGACTAGCGGGAGGGCCAGGGGTCTACGAGCAGTACTTC

clone_size: many
d_call: TRBD1
v_call: TRBV6-4
j_call: TRBJ2-7
cdr3_aa: CASSEGQGEFYEQYF
cdr3_nt: TGTGCCAGCAGTGAAGGACAGGGGGAATTCTACGAGCAGTACTTC

clone_size: many
d_call: TRBD2
v_call: TRBV2
j_call: TRBJ2-7
cdr3_aa: CASTPGGSPYEQYF
cdr3_nt: TGTGCCAGCACCCCGGGGGGGAGCCCGTACGAGCAGTACTTC

clone_size: few
d_call: -
v_call: TRBV7-9
j_call: TRBJ2-7
cdr3_aa: CASSLPAHEQYF
cdr3_nt: TGTGCCAGCAGTTTACCAGCCCACGAGCAGTACTTC

clone_size: -
d_call: -
v_call: TRBV6-1
j_call: TRBJ2-2
cdr3_aa: CASSGSTDTGELFF
cdr3_nt: TGTGCCAGCAGTGGCTCGACAGACACCGGGGAGCTGTTTTTT

clone_size: -
d_call: -
v_call: TRBV7-6
j_call: TRBJ2-7
cdr3_aa: CASSLPHRVGAYEQYF
cdr3_nt: TGTGCTAGCAGCTTACCACACAGGGTCGGAGCCTACGAGCAGTACTTC

clone_size: -
d_call: -
v_call: TRBV7-9
j_call: TRBJ2-3
cdr3_aa: CASSPDSSTDTQYF
cdr3_nt: TGTGCCAGCAGCCCCGACAGTTCCACAGATACGCAGTATTTT